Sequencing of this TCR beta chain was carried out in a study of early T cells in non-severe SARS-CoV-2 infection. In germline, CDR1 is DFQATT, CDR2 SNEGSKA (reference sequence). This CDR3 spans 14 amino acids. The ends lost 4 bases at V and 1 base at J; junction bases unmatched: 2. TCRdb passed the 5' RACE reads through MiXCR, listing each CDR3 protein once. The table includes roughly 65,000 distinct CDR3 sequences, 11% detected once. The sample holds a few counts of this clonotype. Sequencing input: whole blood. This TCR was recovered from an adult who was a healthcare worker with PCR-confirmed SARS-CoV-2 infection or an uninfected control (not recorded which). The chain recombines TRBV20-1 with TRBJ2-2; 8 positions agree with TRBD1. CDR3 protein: CSAIGQGNTGELFF. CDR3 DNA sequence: TGCAGTGCTATAGGACAGGGGAACACCGGGGAGCTGTTTTTT.